This T cell receptor (beta chain) emerged from a study of blood T cell repertoires in COVID-19. Study as a whole: PBMCs, B-cell-depleted T cells, or T cells provided the cDNA or gDNA that made up the material.

The CDR3 is 13 amino acids. The V end was cut by 2 bases, the J end by 5 bases, with 6 bases between. Looked up from germline, CDR1 is MNHEY and CDR2 is SMNVEV (reference sequence). Original data processing: Researchers report that nucleated cell counts were estimated from reference gene primer amplification. Assay used: immunoSEQ multiplex PCR; TCRdb lists only in-frame clones, some missing. The D gene and trimming were derived from the DNA, and the V and J assignments and clone size from that table. Altogether hundreds of thousands of clones are present, roughly 88% being singletons, with the ten largest covering roughly 12%. Followed longitudinally, the Seattle patients had been enrolled during active infection.

The TCR sequence derives from a woman in her forties or fifties with COVID-19, enrolled during active disease. The V call is TRBV27, the J call TRBJ2-2; tentatively, D is TRBD2 (5 bases). The specimen sequenced was peripheral blood. The CDR3 reads CASSLERTGELFF. Here the CDR3 DNA reads TGTGCCAGCAGTTTAGAGCGGACCGGGGAGCTGTTTTTT.